The rows below give T cell receptor beta chains drawn from one sample of a study of T cell changes during pregnancy in multiple sclerosis. Clones were read by immunoSEQ multiplex PCR, and TCRdb kept only the in-frame ones, dropping some. Among about 22,000 clones listed, approximately 92% were seen once. The sequencing here drew on CD8+ T cells from peripheral blood mononuclear cells, taken in the third trimester of pregnancy. These receptors were obtained from a female donor with multiple sclerosis, enrolled in a pregnancy study. Each CDR3 is given with its conserved first and last residue. Each record gives: V gene, D gene, J gene, CDR3 DNA, CDR3 protein. D genes are given only for firm matches.

>TRBV13|TRBD1|TRBJ1-6
TGTGCCAGCAGCTCCACCGACAGGGCGGGTTCACCCCTCCACTTT
CASSSTDRAGSPLHF
>TRBV11-3|-|TRBJ1-1
TGTGCCAGCAGCTTAACAGGGAACACTGAAGCTTTCTTT
CASSLTGNTEAFF
>TRBV4-3|-|TRBJ1-1
TGCGCCAGCAGCCGCCACCGGGATCTAAACACTGAAGCTTTCTTT
CASSRHRDLNTEAFF
>TRBV19|TRBD2|TRBJ2-1
TGTGCCAGTAGTACCCCTACGGGACTAGCTGTGAGCTCCTACAATGAGCAGTTCTTC
CASSTPTGLAVSSYNEQFF
>TRBV2|TRBD1|TRBJ2-1
TGTGCCAGCAGCGGGACAGCCTACAATGAGCAGTTCTTC
CASSGTAYNEQFF
>TRBV29-1|TRBD1|TRBJ2-1
TGCAGCGTTGAAGATCTCGAGGGGGCCCCTCGGTACAATGAGCAGTTCTTC
CSVEDLEGAPRYNEQFF
>TRBV7-8|-|TRBJ2-1
TGTGCCAGCAGCTTAGCGTACAGGGACTACAATGAGCAGTTCTTC
CASSLAYRDYNEQFF
>TRBV5-1|-|TRBJ2-5
TGCGCCAGCAGCCCCCTCCCCCTTCGAGAGACCCAGTACTTC
CASSPLPLRETQYF
>TRBV29-1|-|TRBJ1-1
TGCAGCGTCTGCCGCAGGGAGGGCACTGAAGCTTTCTTT
CSVCRREGTEAFF
>TRBV5-6|TRBD2|TRBJ2-3
TGTGCCAGCAGCTACCGGACTAGCGGGGGGGATACGCAGTATTTT
CASSYRTSGGDTQYF
>TRBV7-9|-|TRBJ1-5
TGTGCCAGCAGCGACCGTGGGGGCCCCAATCAGCCCCAGCATTTT
CASSDRGGPNQPQHF
>TRBV10-3|-|TRBJ2-3
TGTGCCATCAGTGTAGCAGATACGCAGTATTTT
CAISVADTQYF
>TRBV4-2|TRBD2|TRBJ2-1
TGTGCCAGCAGCCAACTAGCGGGGTCCTACAATGAGCAGTTCTTC
CASSQLAGSYNEQFF
>TRBV15|TRBD2|TRBJ2-1
TGTGCCACCAGTCCCTGGCGGAGCGGGGGGAAATACAATGAGCAGTTCTTC
CATSPWRSGGKYNEQFF
>TRBV7-2|-|TRBJ2-7
TGTGCCAGCAGCTTCGGCGGGGAGCAGTACTTC
CASSFGGEQYF
>TRBV7-3|-|TRBJ2-7
TGTGCCAGCAGCTTCCAGGACGGAGGGTTGGACGAGCAGTACTTC
CASSFQDGGLDEQYF